What follows are 21 T cell receptor beta chains derived from one specimen sequenced in a study of beta chain features in type 1 diabetes. cDNA synthesis used the whole RNA isolate, giving expressed TCRB sequences. Repertoires were generated with immunoSEQ multiplex PCR, while TCRdb's copy carries only in-frame clones and drops some. Here the sample spans about 180,000 clones, approximately 13% being singletons. Sequencing was carried out using central memory CD4+ T cells from blood. The receptor source for this set is a young woman in good health.

The rearrangement links TRBV5-6 to TRBJ2-1, with 12 positions matching TRBD2. The germline gives CDR1 SGHDT, CDR2 YYEEEE. The length of the CDR3 is 18 residues. After removal of 5 bases from V and 2 bases from J, the junction contained 11 bases not matched to a gene. The CDR3, as DNA: TGTGCCAGCAGACCCAGCCCGGGACTAGCGGGTCCCTACAATGAGCAGTTCTTC. This translates into CASRPSPGLAGPYNEQFF.

This CDR3 is CASSLSTGSGNTIYF. DNA of the CDR3: TGTGCCAGCAGCTTAAGCACAGGCTCTGGAAACACCATATATTTT. The chain uses TRBV7-2 and TRBJ1-3, with a weak D call TRBD1 (5 bases). V lost 2 bases to trimming and J lost 0 bases, with 8 bases between them. CDR1 SGHTA and CDR2 FQGNSA come from the germline V gene. The CDR3 is made up of 15 amino acids.

V gene TRBV5-1 combines with J gene TRBJ2-1, with 9 nucleotides matching TRBD2. CDR3 length: 16 amino acids. J was trimmed by 4 bases and V by 4 bases; bases with no gene match: 9. Looked up from germline, CDR1 is SGHRS and CDR2 is YFSETQ. CDR3 DNA: TGCGCCAGCAGCCCCCGGGGGCGGGAGGGGTACAATGAGCAGTTCTTC. This encodes CASSPRGREGYNEQFF.

The table lists this clone with a few counts. This chain connects TRBV2 to TRBJ2-3; D is undetermined. Germline CDR1 is SNHLY and CDR2 is FYNNEI. The CDR3 consists of 10 residues. V was pared by 8 bases and J by 3 bases, with 3 bases between. CDR3 in DNA: TGTGCCAGCCGGACAGATACGCAGTATTTT. Its translation: CASRTDTQYF.

The gene calls are TRBV5-1 and TRBJ2-3; 14 bases match TRBD2. CDR3 size: 19 residues. Germline V gene lookup returns CDR1 SGHRS and CDR2 YFSETQ. V shed 0 bases, J shed 0 bases, and the junction held 6 bases outside the gene matches. CDR3 region: CASSLAGLAGGTSTDTQYF. CDR3 DNA: TGCGCCAGCAGCTTGGCCGGACTAGCGGGAGGAACTAGCACAGATACGCAGTATTTT. The full variable domain, rest sourced from reference TRBV5-1 and TRBJ2-3, is KAGVTQTPRYLIKTRGQQVTLSCSPISGHRSVSWYQQTPGQGLQFLFEYFSETQRNKGNFPGRFSGRQFSNSRSEMNVSTLELGDSALYLCASSLAGLAGGTSTDTQYFGPGTRLTVL.

This clone was found a few times. The chain employs TRBV2 and TRBJ2-7, with TRBD2 matching over 9 bases. With 7 bases clipped from V and 5 bases from J, the junction kept 6 bases outside the gene matches. Germline CDR1 reads SNHLY; CDR2 reads FYNNEI. The length of the CDR3 is 13 residues. CDR3 amino acids: CASNPGLANEQYF. The CDR3 DNA reads as TGTGCCAGCAATCCGGGACTAGCCAACGAGCAGTACTTC.

The gene calls are TRBV4-2 and TRBJ2-2; D ambiguous. This CDR3 is built from 12 residues. Between the trimmed V and J ends, which lost 5 bases and 5 bases, there was a span of 6 bases. The germline gives CDR1 LGHNA, CDR2 YNFKEQ. DNA of the CDR3: TGTGCCAGCAGCAGACATACCGGGGAGCTGTTTTTT. This translates into CASSRHTGELFF.

This sequence joins TRBV7-2 and TRBJ1-3; D ambiguous. CDR3 length: 13 amino acids. Germline V lookup: CDR1 SGHTA, CDR2 FQGNSA. V was clipped by 7 bases and J by 2 bases, with 9 bases between them. As DNA, the CDR3 is TGTGCCAGCACCCGTGAGACTGGAAACACCATATATTTT. This codes for CASTRETGNTIYF.

This clone was seen a handful of times. This chain joins TRBV18 and TRBJ2-7; perhaps TRBD2 as D (5 bases). Trimming removed 3 bases from V and 0 bases from J, with 15 bases in between. CDR3 length equals 16 residues. In germline, CDR1 is KGHSH, CDR2 LQKENI. The CDR3 DNA is TGTGCCAGCTCACCCACGGGAAGCGGAAGCTCCTACGAGCAGTACTTC. Translation gives CASSPTGSGSSYEQYF.

This clone came up a few times. This chain joins TRBV27 and TRBJ2-1; 10 bases are a match to TRBD2. CDR1 and CDR2 from the germline V gene are MNHEY and SMNVEV (reference sequence). The CDR3 length is 16 residues. V gave up 0 bases and J gave up 8 bases; unmatched junction bases: 7. For the CDR3, the DNA is TGTGCCAGCAGTTTATCGCTAGCGGGAGCTCTCTATGAGCAGTTCTTC. Its protein is CASSLSLAGALYEQFF.

This chain links TRBV5-6 with TRBJ2-6, with a tentative D call TRBD2 (5 bases). In germline, CDR1 is SGHDT, CDR2 YYEEEE. V dropped 3 bases and J dropped 2 bases, with 12 bases sitting between them. The CDR3 has 16 amino acids. The DNA for the CDR3 is TGTGCCAGCAGCTCCAGGTCGAGGGCTGGGGCCAACGTCCTGACTTTC. This sequence encodes CASSSRSRAGANVLTF.

This clone was detected a few times. The rearrangement links TRBV11-2 to TRBJ2-4; the D gene is possibly TRBD2 (5 bases). Trimming cost V 5 bases and J 0 bases, with 14 bases left between them. The germline CDR1 and CDR2 sequences are SGHAT and FQNNGV. The CDR3 totals 16 residues. The chain's CDR3 is CASSPPGGLAKNIQYF. DNA for the CDR3: TGTGCCAGCAGCCCACCTGGCGGACTAGCCAAAAACATTCAGTACTTC.

The sample holds a few counts of this clone. This sequence joins TRBV30 and TRBJ2-1; unclear D gene. The CDR3 is made up of 15 amino acids. Per germline, CDR1 GTSNPN and CDR2 SVGIG (reference sequence). Between the trimmed V and J ends, which lost 7 bases and 0 bases, there was a span of 16 bases. In DNA, the CDR3 is TGTGCCTACAAATCCGGGTCAAGCTCCTACAATGAGCAGTTCTTC. It encodes CAYKSGSSSYNEQFF.

V usage is TRBV5-1 and J usage is TRBJ2-7; D perhaps matches TRBD2 (5 bases). There are 13 residues in the CDR3. Trimming took 4 bases from V and 0 from J, leaving 8 bases between them. The germline CDR1 and CDR2 sequences are SGHRS and YFSETQ. The CDR3 nucleotides are TGCGCCAGCAGCCAAACTAGCTCCTACGAGCAGTACTTC. It translates to CASSQTSSYEQYF.

The chain recombines TRBV4-2 with TRBJ2-3, with D possibly TRBD1 on 6 matching bases. This CDR3 region has 15 residues. Germline assignment: CDR1 LGHNA and CDR2 YNFKEQ. V was trimmed by 1 base and J by 3 bases, leaving 11 bases between them. The CDR3 coding sequence is TGTGCCAGCAGCCAAGCCGAGACAGGAACAGATACGCAGTATTTT. Translating gives CASSQAETGTDTQYF.

V is TRBV7-2 and J is TRBJ2-5; TRBD2 matches at 13 bases. This CDR3 comprises 15 residues. The V gene's germline CDR1 is SGHTA and CDR2 FQGNSA. The J segment lost 5 bases and the V segment lost 5 bases, leaving 5 bases of the junction unmatched. CDR3 sequence reads: CASSPRTSGSETQYF. The CDR3 bases are TGTGCCAGCAGCCCCCGGACTAGCGGGAGTGAGACCCAGTACTTC.

J is TRBJ2-1 and V is TRBV2; a weak D match, TRBD2 (6 bases). V lost 4 bases, J lost 0 bases, and 16 bases lay in between. There are 17 residues in the CDR3. Germline CDR1 SNHLY, CDR2 FYNNEI. CDR3 loop: CASSVRGGGNSYNEQFF. The CDR3, as DNA: TGTGCCAGCAGTGTAAGGGGTGGCGGGAACTCCTACAATGAGCAGTTCTTC.

The chain has TRBV29-1 and TRBJ1-1; D gene ambiguous. This CDR3 spans 13 amino acids. CDR1 and CDR2 from the germline V gene are SQVTM and ANQGSEA. The V and J ends lost 7 bases and 1 base respectively, with 13 bases between them. CDR3 DNA: TGCAGCGGACTAAGGACGGAGAACACTGAAGCTTTCTTT. Protein sequence: CSGLRTENTEAFF.

This clone was detected only a few times. The V gene is TRBV29-1, the J gene TRBJ2-3, with 9 bases aligning to TRBD2. The ends lost 4 bases at V and 1 base at J; junction bases unmatched: 0. There are 13 residues in the CDR3. Looked up from germline, CDR1 is SQVTM and CDR2 is ANQGSEA. CDR3 in DNA: TGCAGCGTTGTAGCGGGAGGCACAGATACGCAGTATTTT. Its translation is CSVVAGGTDTQYF.

This clone has a handful of counts. CDR3 sequence: CASTRPSSVQSTDTQYF. CDR3 DNA: TGTGCCAGCACCCGTCCCTCTAGCGTTCAAAGCACAGATACGCAGTATTTT. The chain is built from TRBV28 and TRBJ2-3, with a tentative D call TRBD2 (6 bases). The germline V and J ends were trimmed by 7 bases and 0 bases, with 20 bases remaining between them. Germline V gene sequence: CDR1 MDHEN, CDR2 SYDVKM. This CDR3 spans 17 amino acids.

This chain joins TRBV2 and TRBJ2-5; 9 bases align to TRBD1. The V segment lost 9 bases and the J segment 2 bases; nucleotides outside the gene matches: 10. Germline CDR1 and CDR2: SNHLY and FYNNEI. The CDR3 is 15 amino acids. The CDR3 bases are TGTGCCAGTTCTCTCCGGGACAGGGTACAAGAGACCCAGTACTTC. Amino acid sequence: CASSLRDRVQETQYF.